Below are 14 T cell receptor beta chains sequenced from a single sample in a study of PD-L1 blockade in urothelial cancer. TCRdb's table, derived via immunoSEQ multiplex PCR, lists solely in-frame clones and lacks some. The sample records around 92,000 clones, about 89% being singletons. Time point here: pretreatment peripheral blood. The sample consisted of PBMCs, taken around atezolizumab (anti-PD-L1) treatment. The receptors were sampled from an elderly woman with urothelial cancer.

J is TRBJ2-7 and V is TRBV11-2; TRBD1 matches 7 bases. This CDR3 spans 15 amino acids. Germline V gene sequence: CDR1 SGHAT, CDR2 FQNNGV. The V and J ends lost 0 bases and 2 bases, in that order; junction bases with no gene match: 4. In DNA form, the CDR3 reads TGTGCCAGCAGCTTAGAGCGCACAGGGGCCTACGAGCAGTACTTC. Its translation: CASSLERTGAYEQYF.

This rearrangement joins TRBV28 to TRBJ2-2; D unresolved. Looked up from germline, CDR1 is MDHEN and CDR2 is SYDVKM. The CDR3 covers 13 residues. V lost 5 bases, J lost 6 bases, and 10 bases lay in between. CDR3 nucleotides: TGTGCCAGCAGTCTCCGTCGTCCCGGGGAGCTGTTTTTT. This sequence encodes CASSLRRPGELFF. Together with reference TRBV28 and TRBJ2-2, the CDR3 gives the full variable domain: DVKVTQSSRYLVKRTGEKVFLECVQDMDHENMFWYRQDPGLGLRLIYFSYDVKMKEKGDIPEGYSVSREKKERFSLILESASTNQTSMYLCASSLRRPGELFFGEGSRLTVL.

The V and J genes are TRBV27 and TRBJ2-7, with D possibly being TRBD2 (5 bases). Germline V gene lookup returns CDR1 MNHEY and CDR2 SMNVEV (reference sequence). Deletions cut 1 base from V and 0 bases from J, with 13 bases between. CDR3 length: 16 amino acids. DNA of the CDR3: TGTGCCAGCAGTTTATACCCCGGGGAACCCTCCTACGAGCAGTACTTC. As protein: CASSLYPGEPSYEQYF.

This chain links TRBV7-9 with TRBJ2-5; D might be TRBD1 (5 bases). V was pared by 4 bases and J by 5 bases, with 20 bases between. The CDR3 length is 16 residues. Germline assignment: CDR1 SEHNR and CDR2 FQNEAQ (reference sequence). CDR3 DNA sequence: TGTGCCAGCAGCTCCCGGGCTGGGGCGCGACGGGAGACCCAGTACTTC. Amino acids: CASSSRAGARRETQYF.

The count of this clone is one. CDR3 DNA: TGTGCCAGCAGCCAGGCTAGCGGAGCCGGAAATGAGCAGTTCTTC. It specifies CASSQASGAGNEQFF. This sequence joins TRBV4-2 and TRBJ2-1; 7 nucleotides agree with TRBD2. V lost 3 bases, J lost 7 bases, and 9 bases stayed unmatched. Germline V lookup: CDR1 LGHNA, CDR2 YNFKEQ. The length of the CDR3 is 15 residues.

CDR3 sequence reads: CASSLLGLGGTDTQYF. CDR3 DNA: TGTGCCAGCAGTTTATTAGGGCTAGGGGGCACAGATACGCAGTATTTT. This rearrangement joins TRBV28 to TRBJ2-3; D might be TRBD1 (5 bases). The V and J ends lost 1 base and 1 base respectively, with 12 bases between them. This CDR3 spans 16 amino acids. In germline, CDR1 is MDHEN, CDR2 SYDVKM.

The CDR3 is CASSLGTGDNYGYTF. CDR3 DNA sequence: TGTGCCAGCTCACTCGGGACAGGGGACAACTATGGCTACACCTTC. This chain connects TRBV18 to TRBJ1-2; 10 bases agree with TRBD1. Germline CDR1 is KGHSH and CDR2 is LQKENI. The CDR3 spans 15 residues. V lost 4 bases to trimming and J lost 2 bases; unmatched junction nucleotides: 4.

V and J are TRBV5-1 and TRBJ2-6; 7 bases fit TRBD1. Germline V CDR1 and CDR2: SGHRS, YFSETQ. This CDR3 has 16 residues. The trim removed 2 bases at V and 0 bases at J, leaving 2 bases unmatched. The CDR3 spells CASSFRDSSGANVLTF. The CDR3 nucleotides are TGCGCCAGCAGCTTCAGGGACAGCTCTGGGGCCAACGTCCTGACTTTC.

CDR3 amino acids: CASSRDRSSYNEQFF. The CDR3 bases are TGTGCCAGCAGCCGGGACAGGAGCTCCTACAATGAGCAGTTCTTC. This chain links TRBV7-2 with TRBJ2-1; 8 positions agree with TRBD1. The CDR3 has 15 amino acids. From germline, CDR1 is SGHTA and CDR2 FQGNSA. Germline trimming cut 5 bases from V and 0 bases from J; bases unmatched to any gene: 3.

The V call is TRBV4-2, the J call TRBJ2-1; D is possibly TRBD1 (5 bases). V was pared by 7 bases and J by 5 bases, with 18 bases between. The CDR3 is 15 residues long. Germline CDR1 is LGHNA and CDR2 is YNFKEQ. CDR3 residues: CASTAGIGGNNEQFF. The CDR3 DNA follows: TGTGCCAGCACCGCAGGGATTGGCGGAAACAATGAGCAGTTCTTC.

The sample holds a few counts of this clone. The rearrangement joins TRBV28 to TRBJ1-2; TRBD1 agrees at 7 bases. Germline V CDR1 and CDR2: MDHEN, SYDVKM. The CDR3 has 14 amino acids. Trimming removed 6 bases from V and 3 bases from J; junction bases left unmatched: 7. This CDR3 is CASSSGQTHYGYTF. The CDR3 DNA reads TGTGCCAGCAGCTCGGGACAGACCCACTATGGCTACACCTTC.

This chain links TRBV10-2 with TRBJ2-2, with no clear D. CDR3 length: 12 residues. Germline CDR1 and CDR2: WSHSY and SAAADI. V lost 8 bases, J lost 6 bases, and 10 bases lay in between. The CDR3 DNA sequence: TGCGCCAGCTCCAGTCCGTCCGGGGAGCTGTTTTTT. Its protein product is CASSSPSGELFF.

V and J are TRBV6-4 and TRBJ2-3; 8 bases fit TRBD2. CDR1 is MRHNA and CDR2 is SNTAGT in the germline V gene. The CDR3 length is 16 residues. After removal of 8 bases from V and 5 bases from J, the junction contained 15 bases not matched to a gene. This CDR3 is CASSRESTGGVDTQYF. DNA for the CDR3: TGTGCCAGCTCAAGAGAGTCAACCGGGGGGGTAGATACGCAGTATTTT.

This clone showed up just once. The chain recombines TRBV15 with TRBJ2-4, with D possibly TRBD1 on 6 matching bases. From germline, CDR1 is LNHNV and CDR2 YYDKDF (reference sequence). Trimming cost V 1 base and J 3 bases, with 13 bases left between them. The CDR3 is made up of 16 amino acids. The CDR3 sequence: CATSRGFQDSKNIQYF. The CDR3 bases are TGTGCCACCAGCAGAGGATTCCAGGACAGCAAAAACATTCAGTACTTC.